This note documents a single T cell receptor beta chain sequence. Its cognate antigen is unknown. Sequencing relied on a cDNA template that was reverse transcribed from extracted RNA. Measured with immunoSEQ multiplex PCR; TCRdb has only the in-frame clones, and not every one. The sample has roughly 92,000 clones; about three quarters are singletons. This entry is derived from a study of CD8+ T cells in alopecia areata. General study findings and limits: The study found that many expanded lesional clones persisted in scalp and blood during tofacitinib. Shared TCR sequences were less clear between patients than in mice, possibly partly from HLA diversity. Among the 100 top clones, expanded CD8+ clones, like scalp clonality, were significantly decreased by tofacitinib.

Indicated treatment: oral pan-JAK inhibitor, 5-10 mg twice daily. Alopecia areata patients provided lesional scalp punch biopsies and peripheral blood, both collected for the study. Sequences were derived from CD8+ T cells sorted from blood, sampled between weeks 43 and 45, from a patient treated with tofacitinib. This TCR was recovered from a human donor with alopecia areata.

The CDR3: CASSQDPGTGAEQYF. CDR3 in DNA: TGTGCCAGCAGCCAAGACCCCGGGACAGGGGCCGAGCAGTACTTC. The chain employs TRBV14 and TRBJ2-7; 10 bases fit TRBD1. Losses at the gene ends were 0 bases for V and 6 bases for J; bases not matched to a gene: 5. CDR1 is SGHDN and CDR2 is FVKESK in the germline V gene. The CDR3 has 15 residues.